Reported below is one T cell receptor beta chain. Antigen: not known. This record comes from a study of CD8 T cells in Susac syndrome. Germline-derived CDR1 and CDR2 are GTSNPN and SVGIG (reference sequence). With V trimmed by 0 bases and J by 4 bases, 4 bases remained unmatched. The CDR3 spans 15 residues. Study findings and constraints: The authors acknowledged that their TCR sequencing and HLA analysis involved a relatively small number of individuals.

Reverse transcription of roughly 0.5 to 1 ug RNA was carried out with random hexamers. A single record per CDR3 protein comes from TCRdb applying MiXCR to the immunoSEQ multiplex PCR reads. The sample includes around 150,000 distinct CDR3 sequences, 85% to 95% of them seen just once. The source is a human donor with multiple sclerosis. The chain links TRBV30 to TRBJ1-5, with 9 bases lining up with TRBD1. Specimen: CD4+ T cells from PBMCs. The CDR3 loop reads CAWSVEGQGNQPQHF. The CDR3 DNA reads TGTGCCTGGAGTGTTGAGGGACAGGGTAATCAGCCCCAGCATTTT.